This paragraph reports one T cell receptor (beta chain). These data belong to a study of T cell changes during pregnancy in multiple sclerosis. V was shortened by 6 bases and J by 2 bases, with 16 bases between the two germline ends. The CDR3 contains 15 residues. Germline V lookup: CDR1 MDHEN, CDR2 SYDVKM. Here immunoSEQ multiplex PCR was the method, and the copy in TCRdb shows in-frame clones only, minus some. The sample includes tens of thousands of clones, 91% of them seen just once. The chain couples TRBV28 to TRBJ1-1; D is possibly TRBD1 (6 bases). This clonotype originated in a female donor in good health, enrolled as a control in a pregnancy study. The sequenced sample was peripheral blood, obtained after pregnancy. The CDR3: CASRGAGNRNTEAFF. CDR3 in DNA: TGTGCCAGCAGGGGGGCAGGGAATAGAAACACTGAAGCTTTCTTT.